This T cell receptor (beta chain) was obtained from a study of OX40 agonist ivuxolimab in advanced cancers. Whole-study results and caveats: At 0.1 to 3.0 mg/kg, clonal expansion of CD4+ and CD8+ blood T cells had occurred by week 6.

The table came from immunoSEQ multiplex PCR; TCRdb's copy has only in-frame clones and leaves some out. The data show 74,000 or so clones, about 90% seen once. Concerning this clone: Its antigen is as yet unknown.

V lost 3 bases, J lost 8 bases, and 7 bases stayed unmatched. Germline V CDR1 and CDR2: MDHEN, SYDVKM. The CDR3 length is 14 residues. This material consisted of CD4+ or CD8+ T cells sorted from blood, taken in a trial of the OX40 agonist ivuxolimab. The gene calls are TRBV28 and TRBJ2-1, with 7 bases that match TRBD2. The receptor was isolated from an adult with an advanced solid tumor such as melanoma, head and neck, liver or kidney cancer. CDR3 in amino acids: CASSFPGGIDEQFF. The CDR3 DNA reads TGTGCCAGCAGTTTCCCGGGAGGTATTGATGAGCAGTTCTTC.